The 13 T cell receptor beta chains given below trace back to one sample, sequenced in a study of T cells in localized non-small cell lung cancer. Sequenced by immunoSEQ multiplex PCR; TCRdb stores in-frame clones only, minus some. The data contain roughly 2,600 clones, 24% of them singletons. Sequenced here: lung tumor tissue, sampled before any cancer treatment. Receptor source: a man between 40 and 70 years old with stage I squamous cell lung carcinoma.

This clone is termed large. Here the CDR3 DNA reads TGTGCCAGCAGCCCTTGGACAGGATACTCCTACGAGCAGTACTTC. Amino acids: CASSPWTGYSYEQYF. The chain links TRBV11-3 to TRBJ2-7, with TRBD1 identical over 7 bases. After removal of 5 bases from V and 0 bases from J, the junction contained 7 bases not matched to a gene. CDR1 and CDR2 (germline): SGHNT, YENEEA. The length of the CDR3 is 15 residues.

This clone showed up just a few times. The J gene is TRBJ1-1, the V gene TRBV6-8, with D tentatively TRBD1 (6 bases). V shed 2 bases and J shed 3 bases, with 13 bases lying between them. CDR1 and CDR2 from the germline V gene are MNHGY and SAAAGT. CDR3 length: 15 residues. This CDR3 is CASSYAGEPDTEAFF. CDR3 DNA sequence: TGTGCCAGCAGTTACGCAGGGGAGCCGGACACTGAAGCTTTCTTT.

The chain recombines TRBV29-1 with TRBJ2-1, with 9 bases fitting TRBD1. CDR3 length: 16 amino acids. Germline CDR1 reads SQVTM; CDR2 reads ANQGSEA. Germline trimming cut 1 base from V and 7 bases from J; bases unmatched to any gene: 11. This chain's CDR3 is CSVEGKNRGLGNEQFF. The CDR3 bases are TGCAGCGTTGAAGGAAAAAACAGGGGGCTAGGTAATGAGCAGTTCTTC.

The count of this clone is one. The V and J genes are TRBV29-1 and TRBJ1-4; unclear D gene. This CDR3 has 12 residues. V was cut by 7 bases and J by 8 bases, with 14 bases left in between. Per the germline V gene, CDR1 is SQVTM and CDR2 is ANQGSEA. The CDR3 spells CSAGRGGEKLFF. DNA of the CDR3: TGCAGCGCCGGTCGGGGAGGCGAAAAACTGTTTTTT.

By share, this clone ranks as medium-sized (0.01 to 0.1%). The CDR3 loop is CASSLIRGPGQNQPQHF. CDR3 bases: TGTGCCAGCAGTTTAATTAGGGGGCCAGGTCAGAATCAGCCCCAGCATTTT. The genes are TRBV28 and TRBJ1-5; the match to TRBD1 covers 7 bases. The V and J ends lost 2 bases and 4 bases, in that order; junction bases with no gene match: 11. The length of the CDR3 is 17 residues. Germline V gene data show CDR1 as MDHEN and CDR2 as SYDVKM.

The rearrangement joins TRBV29-1 to TRBJ1-1, with D perhaps TRBD1 (6 bases). From germline, CDR1 is SQVTM and CDR2 ANQGSEA. Trimming cost V 4 bases and J 0 bases, with 9 bases left between them. This CDR3 comprises 13 residues. The CDR3 protein is CSVGQALNTEAFF. CDR3 nucleotides: TGCAGCGTTGGACAGGCCCTGAACACTGAAGCTTTCTTT.

The chain couples TRBV18 to TRBJ2-5, with D perhaps TRBD1 (6 bases). Germline CDR1 KGHSH, CDR2 LQKENI. The CDR3 covers 15 residues. The ends were cut back, 1 base at V and 4 bases at J, with 13 bases in the middle. DNA for the CDR3: TGTGCCAGCTCACCACGGCAGGGGTTCCTAGAGACCCAGTACTTC. Its translation is CASSPRQGFLETQYF.

By share, this clone ranks as medium-sized (0.01 to 0.1%). The chain joins TRBV6-8 to TRBJ1-6; 7 bases line up with TRBD1. V lost 11 bases to trimming and J lost 5 bases; unmatched junction nucleotides: 6. This CDR3 has 13 amino acids. Germline V gene lookup returns CDR1 MNHGY and CDR2 SAAAGT. CDR3: CAFRQGNNSPLHF. CDR3 in DNA: TGTGCCTTCAGACAGGGTAATAATTCACCCCTCCACTTT.

The chain is built from TRBV18 and TRBJ2-2, with D unclear. CDR3 length: 12 residues. The V end lost 4 bases, the J end lost 7 bases, and 7 bases lay between the germline ends. Germline V gene lookup returns CDR1 KGHSH and CDR2 LQKENI. The CDR3 bases are TGTGCCAGCTCACTTACACGCGGGGAGCTGTTTTTT. Protein product: CASSLTRGELFF.

The rearrangement joins TRBV11-3 to TRBJ1-5; 9 bases map to TRBD1. V was pared by 2 bases and J by 9 bases, with 11 bases of the junction left unmatched. Germline V gene lookup returns CDR1 SGHNT and CDR2 YENEEA. The CDR3 runs to 16 residues. The CDR3 is CASSLRDRESRGPQHF. CDR3 coding DNA: TGTGCCAGCAGCTTACGGGACAGGGAGTCCCGCGGGCCCCAGCATTTT.

The chain carries TRBV12-5 and TRBJ1-2, with D unresolved. V was pared by 9 bases and J by 10 bases, with 18 bases between. CDR1 is LGHNT, CDR2 FRNRAP, per germline. CDR3 length: 12 residues. The CDR3 DNA reads TGTGCTAGAGGAACCCTCTTCCCCCCCTACACCTTC. Its protein product is CARGTLFPPYTF.

CDR3 sequence reads: CSVTPGQGAPGETQYF. For the CDR3, the DNA is TGCAGCGTTACCCCGGGACAGGGGGCGCCGGGAGAGACCCAGTACTTC. The rearrangement joins TRBV29-1 to TRBJ2-5; 12 nucleotides align to TRBD1. Germline trimming cut 5 bases from V and 4 bases from J; bases unmatched to any gene: 11. This CDR3 is 16 amino acids long. Germline V CDR1 and CDR2: SQVTM, ANQGSEA.

The chain couples TRBV29-1 to TRBJ2-3, with 8 bases matching TRBD1. Looked up from germline, CDR1 is SQVTM and CDR2 is ANQGSEA. The trim removed 4 bases at V and 5 bases at J, leaving 2 bases unmatched. The CDR3 spans 12 residues. CDR3: CSVAGTGDTQYF. As DNA, the CDR3 is TGCAGCGTTGCAGGGACAGGAGATACGCAGTATTTT.